This is a list of T cell receptor beta chains from one sample in a study of PD-L1 blockade in urothelial cancer. Here immunoSEQ multiplex PCR was the method, and the copy in TCRdb shows in-frame clones only, minus some. The repertoire holds 130,000 or so clones, with 65% to 85% as singletons. The material was PBMCs, obtained around atezolizumab (anti-PD-L1) treatment. Every receptor here comes from a man in his forties or fifties with urothelial cancer. Both conserved end residues are part of each CDR3. Each record gives: clone size, V gene, D gene, J gene, CDR3 DNA, CDR3 protein. The D gene is left open where the match is weak. Expanded clones are given a class, and other clones once, few, many or no size at all.

-	TRBV5-1	TRBD1	TRBJ1-1	TGCGCCAGCAGCTTGGCCAAGGGGGCGAAGAACACTGAAGCTTTCTTT	CASSLAKGAKNTEAFF
-	TRBV5-1	TRBD2	TRBJ2-1	TGCGCCAGCAGCTTGGTATCCGGGCTAGCGGGTGGTGAGCAGTTCTTC	CASSLVSGLAGGEQFF
-	TRBV6-5	-	TRBJ2-3	TGTGCCAGCAGTTACCAGGGTTTGGATCTCACAGATACGCAGTATTTT	CASSYQGLDLTDTQYF
once	TRBV18	TRBD2	TRBJ2-1	TGTGCCAGCTCAACACTAGCGACCAATGAGCAGTTCTTC	CASSTLATNEQFF
-	TRBV2	-	TRBJ2-1	TGTGCCAGCAGTGAAGCGCATAGGGGTAACAATGAGCAGTTCTTC	CASSEAHRGNNEQFF
-	TRBV27	TRBD1	TRBJ2-7	TGTGCCAGCAGTGGCCGGGACAGACACTCCTACGAGCAGTACTTC	CASSGRDRHSYEQYF
-	TRBV7-3	TRBD2	TRBJ2-1	TGTGCCAGCAGCTTGGCACTAGCGGGTTCCAATGAGCAGTTCTTC	CASSLALAGSNEQFF
-	TRBV11-2	TRBD2	TRBJ2-5	TGTGCCAGCAGCCGCCGGACTAGCGGACTACAAGAGACCCAGTACTTC	CASSRRTSGLQETQYF
-	TRBV6-6	-	TRBJ2-3	TGTGCCAGCAGTCGGACTGAAAATTTGTATTTT	CASSRTENLYF
-	TRBV27	TRBD1	TRBJ1-5	TGTGCCAGCAGCGCCCGAGGACAGGGTTATAGCAATCAGCCCCAGCATTTT	CASSARGQGYSNQPQHF
-	TRBV5-1	-	TRBJ2-7	TGCGCCAGCAGCTCGGACCCCGGGACATCCTACGAGCAGTACTTC	CASSSDPGTSYEQYF
-	TRBV7-9	-	TRBJ2-5	TGTGCCAGCAGCTTAGGTTTCTGGGACTTCCAAGAGACCCAGTACTTC	CASSLGFWDFQETQYF
once	TRBV5-1	TRBD2	TRBJ2-2	TGCGCCAGCAGCTCCAGCGGGAGGGAAACCGGGGAGCTGTTTTTT	CASSSSGRETGELFF
-	TRBV5-1	TRBD1	TRBJ2-3	TGCGCCACCCGGACAGGGATGGGAGATACGCAGTATTTT	CATRTGMGDTQYF
-	TRBV6-5	-	TRBJ1-2	TGTGCCAGCAGTAAGGCGGGGGTTAACTATGGCTACACCTTC	CASSKAGVNYGYTF
-	TRBV5-8	TRBD1	TRBJ2-7	TGTGCCAGCGGAGGGACAGGGGAGAAGTACGAGCAGTACTTC	CASGGTGEKYEQYF
-	TRBV7-9	-	TRBJ2-5	TGTGCCAGCACGTCGGCTAGCCTTGCCCAAGAGACCCAGTACTTC	CASTSASLAQETQYF
once	TRBV4-1	-	TRBJ2-7	TGCGCCAGCAGCCAAGATGCGGCGAGGTACGAGCAGTACTTC	CASSQDAARYEQYF
-	TRBV23-1	TRBD1	TRBJ1-3	TGCGCCAGCAGCTCCCCAGGGGGAGACGGAAACACCATATATTTT	CASSSPGGDGNTIYF
-	TRBV29-1	-	TRBJ2-1	TGCAGCGCAGGAGTCGGGAAATACAATGAGCAGTTCTTC	CSAGVGKYNEQFF
-	TRBV27	TRBD2	TRBJ2-2	TGTGCCAGCAGTCCCCGACTAGCGGCACTCGGTTCCGGGGAGCTGTTTTTT	CASSPRLAALGSGELFF
-	TRBV27	TRBD1	TRBJ2-7	TGTGCCAGCAGTTACCAGGGGGCGCAGGGGGGCGAGCAGTACTTC	CASSYQGAQGGEQYF
-	TRBV18	-	TRBJ2-1	TGTGCCAGCTCACCCCGGGACTACAATGAGCAGTTCTTC	CASSPRDYNEQFF
-	TRBV28	TRBD2	TRBJ2-5	TGTGCCAGCAGTCGCGGGAGTTTGGGGCAAGAGACCCAGTACTTC	CASSRGSLGQETQYF
once	TRBV5-1	TRBD2	TRBJ2-5	TGCGCCAGCAGCTTGCTCTCGACTAGCGGGAGGGGGAGAGAGACCCAGTACTTC	CASSLLSTSGRGRETQYF
-	TRBV19	-	TRBJ1-5	TGTGCCAGTAGTGTGACGACAGTTAGCAATCAGCCCCAGCATTTT	CASSVTTVSNQPQHF
-	TRBV30	TRBD1	TRBJ1-3	TGTGCCTGGAGACTTACAGGGGACTTGAACACCATATATTTT	CAWRLTGDLNTIYF
-	TRBV4-2	TRBD2	TRBJ2-3	TGTGCCAGCAGCCAAGAGCTAGCGGGAGGTTACGATACGCAGTATTTT	CASSQELAGGYDTQYF
-	TRBV12-1	-	TRBJ2-7	TGTGCCAGCAGCTGTACCGGGACTAGCGGGACCCTGGCGTTCTACGAGCAGTACTTC	CASSCTGTSGTLAFYEQYF
-	TRBV28	-	TRBJ2-5	TGTGCCAGCAGTTCCCCCCAGGGCCGATGGGAGACCCAGTACTTC	CASSSPQGRWETQYF
-	TRBV19	TRBD2	TRBJ2-3	TGTGCCAGTAGTCGGACTAGCGCGTCTAGCACAGATACGCAGTATTTT	CASSRTSASSTDTQYF
-	TRBV11-2	TRBD1	TRBJ1-2	TGTGCCAGCAGCTCTTCGACAGGGGCAAGGGGTGGCTACACCTTC	CASSSSTGARGGYTF
-	TRBV5-1	-	TRBJ2-7	TGCGCCAGCAGCTTGGCCTCTAGTGTCTACGAGCAGTACTTC	CASSLASSVYEQYF
-	TRBV12-2	-	TRBJ1-6	TGTGCAAGTCGCCCACTGACAGGGGATAATTCACCCCTCCACTTT	CASRPLTGDNSPLHF
-	TRBV4-2	TRBD2	TRBJ2-7	TGTGCCAGCAGCCAAGGACTAGCGGATACTCGAGGCTACGAGCAGTACTTC	CASSQGLADTRGYEQYF
-	TRBV4-1	TRBD1	TRBJ2-2	TGCGCCAGCAGCCTAAGGGGGCCAGCGGGGGAGCTGTTTTTT	CASSLRGPAGELFF
-	TRBV27	-	TRBJ2-3	TGTGCCAGCAGTTTACAGGGATGGGCGGCAGATACGCAGTATTTT	CASSLQGWAADTQYF
-	TRBV7-8	TRBD1	TRBJ2-1	TGTGCCAGCAGCTTCAGGGACAGTCAAACCTTTTACAATGAGCAGTTCTTC	CASSFRDSQTFYNEQFF
-	TRBV7-3	TRBD1	TRBJ2-3	TGTGCCAGCAGCGCGGACAGGGTGGGCACAGATACGCAGTATTTT	CASSADRVGTDTQYF
-	TRBV29-1	-	TRBJ2-1	TGCAGCGTTGAAGAAGTGGGAGTTATCTACAATGAGCAGTTCTTC	CSVEEVGVIYNEQFF
few	TRBV19	-	TRBJ2-3	TGTGCCAGTAGTACCCTAAAAAGGACTCTAACTAGCACAGATACGCAGTATTTT	CASSTLKRTLTSTDTQYF
-	TRBV7-8	-	TRBJ2-2	TGTGCCAGCAGCTCTACAGAGAACACCGGGGAGCTGTTTTTT	CASSSTENTGELFF
few	TRBV9	-	TRBJ1-3	TGTGCCAGCAGCGTAAACGGAGGGCCTGGAAACACCATATATTTT	CASSVNGGPGNTIYF
-	TRBV20-1	-	TRBJ2-7	TGCAGTGCTAGAGAGGGGGCCGGGCAGTACTTC	CSAREGAGQYF
-	TRBV7-6	TRBD1	TRBJ1-6	TGTGCCAGCAGCTTAGATTCAGGGGGGACCCGGCGTAATTCACCCCTCCACTTT	CASSLDSGGTRRNSPLHF
-	TRBV28	-	TRBJ2-5	TGTGCCAGCACCATGGGGGCCCCGGAGACCCAGTACTTC	CASTMGAPETQYF
-	TRBV5-6	-	TRBJ2-1	TGTGCCAGCAGCTGGGGACTTACCTCCTACAATGAGCAGTTCTTC	CASSWGLTSYNEQFF
-	TRBV28	-	TRBJ1-6	TGTGCCAGTCGCTATAATTCACCCCTCCACTTT	CASRYNSPLHF
-	TRBV18	TRBD1	TRBJ1-2	TGTGCCAGCTCATCTGGGACAGGGGGCCAAGCTAACTATGGCTACACCTTC	CASSSGTGGQANYGYTF
-	TRBV19	TRBD1	TRBJ1-4	TGTGCCAGTAGGGGGACAGGGGTCGGTGAAAAACTGTTTTTT	CASRGTGVGEKLFF